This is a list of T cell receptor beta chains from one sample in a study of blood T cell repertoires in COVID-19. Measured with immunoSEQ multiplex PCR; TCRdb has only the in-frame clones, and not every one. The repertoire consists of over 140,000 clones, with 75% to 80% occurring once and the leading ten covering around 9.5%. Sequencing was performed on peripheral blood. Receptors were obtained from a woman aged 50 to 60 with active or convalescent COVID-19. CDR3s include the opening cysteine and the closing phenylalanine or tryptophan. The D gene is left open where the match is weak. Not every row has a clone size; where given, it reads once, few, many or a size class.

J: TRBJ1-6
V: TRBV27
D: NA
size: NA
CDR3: CASSSGLGSPLHF
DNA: TGTGCCAGCAGTTCAGGACTCGGGTCACCCCTCCACTTT

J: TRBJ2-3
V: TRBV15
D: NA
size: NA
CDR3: CATSRDEDTDTQYF
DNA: TGTGCCACCAGCAGAGATGAGGACACAGATACGCAGTATTTT

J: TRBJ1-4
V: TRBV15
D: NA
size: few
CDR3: CATSRGYNEKLFF
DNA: TGTGCCACCAGCAGAGGCTATAATGAAAAACTGTTTTTT

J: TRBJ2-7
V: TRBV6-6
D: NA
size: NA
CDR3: CASSYRDTYEQYF
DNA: TGTGCCAGCAGTTACCGGGACACCTACGAGCAGTACTTC

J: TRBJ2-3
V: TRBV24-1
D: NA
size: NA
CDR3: CATGEQGNTDTQYF
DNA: TGTGCCACCGGGGAACAGGGAAATACAGATACGCAGTATTTT

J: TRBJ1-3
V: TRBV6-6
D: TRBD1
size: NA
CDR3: CASSYSGGARGNTIYF
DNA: TGTGCCAGCAGTTACTCAGGGGGCGCGCGGGGAAACACCATATATTTT

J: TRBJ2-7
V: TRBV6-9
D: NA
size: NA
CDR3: CARLDTTYEQYF
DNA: TGTGCCAGACTCGACACCACCTACGAGCAGTACTTC

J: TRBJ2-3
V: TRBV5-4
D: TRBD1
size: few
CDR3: CASSLAGQASTDTQYF
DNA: TGTGCCAGCAGCTTGGCCGGACAGGCTAGCACAGATACGCAGTATTTT

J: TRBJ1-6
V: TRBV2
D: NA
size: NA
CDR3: CASRDSENSPLHF
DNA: TGTGCCAGCAGGGACAGCGAGAATTCACCCCTCCACTTT

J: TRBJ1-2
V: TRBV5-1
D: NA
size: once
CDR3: CASSLVGRVEVLGGYTF
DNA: TGCGCCAGCAGCTTGGTGGGCAGGGTAGAGGTATTAGGAGGCTACACCTTC

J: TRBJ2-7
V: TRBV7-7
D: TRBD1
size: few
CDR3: CASSPELTGYYEQYF
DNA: TGTGCTAGCAGCCCCGAGCTGACAGGGTACTACGAGCAGTACTTC

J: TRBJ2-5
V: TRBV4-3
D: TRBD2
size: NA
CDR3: CASSQDPARDGLAGLDKETQYF
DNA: TGCGCCAGCAGCCAAGATCCGGCCAGGGACGGACTAGCGGGCCTGGATAAAGAGACCCAGTACTTC